This is a list of T cell receptor beta chains from one sample in a study of human T cells and chemical hapten exposure. TCRdb re-called the RACE reads through MiXCR, storing one row per CDR3 protein. The sample consists of some 330,000 distinct CDR3 sequences, roughly 6% of them appearing once. The specimen comprised whole blood, sampled in connection with sensitization to the hapten diphenylcyclopropenone (DPC). The receptors here all came from a woman aged 18-30 years with alopecia areata. Some clones in this sample may be carry-over from other donors' samples. Both conserved end residues are part of each CDR3. D genes are given only for firm matches. Clone size, where shown, is once, few, many, or a class for clones that have expanded.

TRBV20-1,NA,NA,TRBJ2-6,TGCAGTGCTAGAGAAAAGGGCTCTGGGGCCAACGTCCTGACTTTC,CSAREKGSGANVLTF
TRBV20-1,NA,NA,TRBJ2-1,TGCAGTGCTAGAGTGGTGACCTTGGATGAGCAGTTCTTC,CSARVVTLDEQFF
TRBV4-2,TRBD2,many,TRBJ2-3,TGTGCCAGCAGCCAGGGACTAGCGGGGGCCAACACAGATACGCAGTATTTT,CASSQGLAGANTDTQYF
TRBV28,NA,few,TRBJ1-5,TGTGCCGGGGGGGACCCGAAGCAGCCCCAGCATTTT,CAGGDPKQPQHF
TRBV6-5,TRBD1,many,TRBJ1-2,TGTGCCAGCAGTTACAGGGGACAGGGAAACTATGGCTACACCTTC,CASSYRGQGNYGYTF
TRBV7-2,NA,few,TRBJ1-5,TGTGCCAGCAGCTTAGGGACTTTAAGCAATCAGCCCCAGCATTTT,CASSLGTLSNQPQHF
TRBV18,TRBD1,many,TRBJ2-7,TGTGCCAGCTCACAAGGTTACAGGGGCGACGAGCAGTACTTC,CASSQGYRGDEQYF
TRBV3-1,NA,NA,TRBJ1-2,TGTGCCAGCAGGAATCAAGCGGGGGGCGCGGGTGACTATGGCTACACCTTC,CASRNQAGGAGDYGYTF
TRBV27,NA,few,TRBJ1-2,TGTGCCAGCAGTTTTAGCGTGACCCTTAACTATGGCTACACCTTC,CASSFSVTLNYGYTF
TRBV6-5,NA,few,TRBJ1-1,TGTGCCAGCAGTCCGGACCCGAACGTGAACACTGAAGCTTTCTTT,CASSPDPNVNTEAFF
TRBV3-1,NA,few,TRBJ2-1,TGTGCCAGCAGCCCCTCCCACGGTGAGCAGTTCTTC,CASSPSHGEQFF
TRBV7-2,NA,NA,TRBJ1-3,TGTGCCAGCAGCTTAAATCAGGGCAATGGAAACACCATATATTTT,CASSLNQGNGNTIYF
TRBV7-2,TRBD1,NA,TRBJ1-1,TGTGCCAGCAGCTTTCTAGGACAGGGGGCAGTTGAAGCTTTCTTT,CASSFLGQGAVEAFF
TRBV5-5,TRBD2,NA,TRBJ2-7,TGTGCCAGCAGCTTGAGGTACGGGGGGACTTCCTACGAGCAGTACTTC,CASSLRYGGTSYEQYF
TRBV5-1,NA,many,TRBJ1-6,TGCGCCAGCAGGGCAGGGAATAATTCACCCCTCCACTTT,CASRAGNNSPLHF
TRBV7-9,NA,many,TRBJ1-4,TGTGCCAGCAGCCCACGGGGCAGGGAAAGGGTGGAAAAACTGTTTTTT,CASSPRGRERVEKLFF
TRBV6-2/TRBV6-3,NA,few,TRBJ2-6,TGTGCCAGCAGTTACTCGCTCGGGGACGTTCGATTCCAGATGGGCCTCTCTGGGGCCAACGTCCTGACTTTC,CASSYSLGDVRFQMGLSGANVLTF
TRBV6-1,NA,few,TRBJ2-3,TGTGCCAGCAGGGGGGACTTGTTGAGCACAGATACGCAGTATTTT,CASRGDLLSTDTQYF
TRBV9,TRBD1,few,TRBJ2-7,TGTGCCAGCAGCCAGGGACAGAGCTCCTACGAGCAGTACTTC,CASSQGQSSYEQYF
TRBV6-5,NA,NA,TRBJ1-3,TGTGCCAGCAGTTATTCTCGTCGGGGATATACTGGAAACACCATATATTTT,CASSYSRRGYTGNTIYF
TRBV9,NA,many,TRBJ1-4,TGTGCCAGCAGCGTCCGATCCAATGAAAAACTGTTTTTT,CASSVRSNEKLFF
TRBV12-3/TRBV12-4,NA,NA,TRBJ2-2,TGTGCCAGCAGTTTAACTACTTTGGGGCTGTTTTTT,CASSLTTLGLFF
TRBV5-1,NA,few,TRBJ2-5,TGCGCCAGCAGCTGGGCAGAACAGCAAGAGACCCAGTACTTC,CASSWAEQQETQYF
TRBV14,NA,few,TRBJ2-6,TGTGCCAGCAGCCAAGATAAGGGTTACTCTGGGGCCAACGTCCTGACTTTC,CASSQDKGYSGANVLTF
TRBV6-6,NA,NA,TRBJ1-2,TGTGCCAGCTTAACGCCGTCCTATGGCTACACCTTC,CASLTPSYGYTF
TRBV27,NA,many,TRBJ1-1,TGTGCCAGCAGCTTACCGAACACTGAAGCTTTCTTT,CASSLPNTEAFF
TRBV7-9,TRBD1,few,TRBJ1-4,TGTGCCAGCAGACTTGTGACAGGGGGAACTAATGAAAAACTGTTTTTT,CASRLVTGGTNEKLFF